This is a list of T cell receptor beta chains from one sample in a study of B cell selection in AIRE deficiency. Profiled with immunoSEQ multiplex PCR; TCRdb holds only in-frame clones, not every one. The data show about 23,000 clones, with around 97% seen just once and 0.15% to 0.2% held by the top ten. The sample was conventional CD4+ T cells sorted from PBMCs. These receptors all come from a human donor with AIRE deficiency. CDR3s include the opening cysteine and the closing phenylalanine or tryptophan. The D gene is left open where the match is weak. Rows may omit the clone size; those that give it use once, few, many or a size class.

>-|TRBV11-3|-|TRBJ2-1
CASSLGGRIYNEQFF
TGTGCCAGCAGCTTAGGCGGGCGGATCTACAATGAGCAGTTCTTC
>-|TRBV18|-|TRBJ2-3
CASSPDPSTDTQYF
TGTGCCAGCTCACCAGACCCTAGCACAGATACGCAGTATTTT
>-|TRBV7-3|-|TRBJ2-2
CASSLTGTRAGELFF
TGTGCCAGCAGCTTAACCGGGACGCGGGCCGGGGAGCTGTTTTTT
>TRBD2|TRBV11-2|-|TRBJ2-5
CASSRGEETQYF
TGTGCCAGCAGCCGGGGGGAGGAGACCCAGTACTTC
>TRBD1|TRBV19|-|TRBJ1-1
CASKWTGKNTEAFF
TGTGCCAGTAAGTGGACAGGGAAGAACACTGAAGCTTTCTTT
>-|TRBV18|-|TRBJ1-3
CASSPGGNAGNTIYF
TGTGCCAGCTCACCAGGAGGAAACGCTGGAAACACCATATATTTT
>-|TRBV29-1|once|TRBJ2-2
CSVSGNTGELFF
TGCAGCGTTTCCGGAAACACCGGGGAGCTGTTTTTT
>-|TRBV7-8|-|TRBJ2-3
CASSLVLKSTDTQYF
TGTGCCAGCAGCTTAGTTCTCAAGTCCACAGATACGCAGTATTTT
>-|TRBV19|-|TRBJ1-2
CASSLGQRWGYTF
TGTGCCAGTAGTCTAGGACAGAGATGGGGCTACACCTTC
>TRBD2|TRBV4-1|-|TRBJ2-7
CASSPTSGRGEQYF
TGCGCCAGCAGCCCGACTAGCGGGAGAGGCGAGCAGTACTTC
>-|TRBV7-9|once|TRBJ1-4
CASSHSQGTNEKLFF
TGTGCCAGCAGCCACTCACAGGGCACTAATGAAAAACTGTTTTTT
>TRBD1|TRBV9|-|TRBJ2-7
CASSAEDRVDYEQYF
TGTGCCAGCAGCGCGGAGGACAGGGTTGACTACGAGCAGTACTTC
>TRBD1|TRBV7-3|-|TRBJ2-2
CASSLGDRGGELFF
TGTGCCAGCAGCTTAGGAGACAGGGGCGGGGAGCTGTTTTTT
>-|TRBV28|-|TRBJ1-5
CASSRDLGYTYSNQPQHF
TGTGCCAGCAGTCGGGACTTGGGGTACACTTATAGCAATCAGCCCCAGCATTTT
>-|TRBV28|-|TRBJ2-3
CATGGIRGLLDTQYF
TGTGCCACAGGCGGGATAAGGGGTTTGTTAGATACGCAGTATTTT
>-|TRBV11-2|-|TRBJ2-7
CASSFGTPYEQYF
TGTGCCAGCAGCTTTGGGACCCCCTACGAGCAGTACTTC
>TRBD1|TRBV5-1|-|TRBJ1-1
CASSFGQGGTEAFF
TGCGCCAGCAGCTTTGGACAGGGGGGCACTGAAGCTTTCTTT
>TRBD1|TRBV11-3|-|TRBJ1-3
CASSFTGGRSTIYF
TGTGCCAGCAGCTTTACAGGGGGTCGTAGCACCATATATTTT
>-|TRBV5-4|-|TRBJ2-7
CASSRPEGKQYF
TGTGCCAGCAGCCGCCCAGAAGGGAAGCAGTACTTC
>TRBD1|TRBV5-6|-|TRBJ2-1
CASSYPGQGSEQFF
TGTGCCAGCAGCTACCCGGGACAGGGGAGCGAGCAGTTCTTC
>TRBD2|TRBV7-2|-|TRBJ2-4
CASSPVALAGGDIQYF
TGTGCCAGCAGCCCAGTAGCACTAGCGGGAGGGGACATTCAGTACTTC
>-|TRBV7-2|once|TRBJ2-2
CAIRVMFAGELFF
TGTGCCATCAGGGTTATGTTCGCCGGGGAGCTGTTTTTT
>-|TRBV9|-|TRBJ2-1
CASSVVGGFWEKSNEQFF
TGTGCCAGCAGCGTAGTAGGGGGGTTTTGGGAGAAATCCAATGAGCAGTTCTTC
>-|TRBV18|once|TRBJ1-1
CASSPGNTEAFF
TGTGCCAGCTCACCGGGGAACACTGAAGCTTTCTTT
>-|TRBV7-9|-|TRBJ2-1
CASSQGALAGNEQFF
TGTGCCAGCAGCCAAGGAGCTTTGGCGGGCAATGAGCAGTTCTTC
>-|TRBV19|-|TRBJ1-2
CASSTSRTPYGYTF
TGTGCCAGTAGTACTTCCCGGACACCCTATGGCTACACCTTC
>-|TRBV28|once|TRBJ2-3
CASSLAGSTDTQYF
TGTGCCAGCAGTTTAGCGGGTTCCACAGATACGCAGTATTTT
>TRBD1|TRBV2|-|TRBJ2-1
CASLGQGGNEQFF
TGTGCCAGCTTAGGACAGGGTGGGAATGAGCAGTTCTTC
>-|TRBV28|-|TRBJ2-7
CASSFQGFYEQYF
TGTGCCAGCAGTTTTCAGGGTTTCTACGAGCAGTACTTC
>-|TRBV5-8|-|TRBJ2-7
CASSSDRYEQYF
TGTGCCAGCAGCTCCGACAGATACGAGCAGTACTTC
>-|TRBV7-2|-|TRBJ2-2
CASSPKGGDRELFF
TGTGCCAGCAGTCCTAAGGGCGGGGACCGGGAGCTGTTTTTT
>TRBD2|TRBV19|-|TRBJ2-1
CASSMASGVNEQFF
TGTGCCAGTAGTATGGCTAGCGGGGTTAATGAGCAGTTCTTC
>TRBD2|TRBV6-4|-|TRBJ2-4
CASSGTSGGFLAKNIQYF
TGTGCCAGCAGTGGGACTAGCGGGGGCTTCCTAGCCAAAAACATTCAGTACTTC
>-|TRBV7-2|-|TRBJ2-1
CASSGPPSYPIEQFF
TGTGCCAGCAGCGGCCCCCCAAGCTACCCCATCGAGCAGTTCTTC
>-|TRBV27|-|TRBJ1-6
CASSPGAGLRNSPLHF
TGTGCCAGCAGTCCCGGTGCAGGGCTGAGGAATTCACCCCTCCACTTT
>-|TRBV6-5|-|TRBJ2-5
CASSFWGRETQYF
TGTGCCAGCAGTTTTTGGGGGCGGGAGACCCAGTACTTC
>TRBD1|TRBV18|-|TRBJ1-6
CASSQFSTGDSPLHF
TGTGCCAGCTCACAATTTTCGACAGGGGACTCACCCCTCCACTTT
>-|TRBV25-1|-|TRBJ1-3
CASSDGAANPGNTIYF
TGTGCCAGCAGTGATGGGGCGGCTAACCCTGGAAACACCATATATTTT
>TRBD1|TRBV28|-|TRBJ2-3
CASSLTGGGSTDTQYF
TGTGCCAGCAGCCTAACAGGGGGCGGAAGCACAGATACGCAGTATTTT
>-|TRBV11-2|-|TRBJ1-6
CASSFVSRGNSPLHF
TGTGCCAGCAGCTTTGTTAGCAGGGGTAATTCACCCCTCCACTTT
>-|TRBV9|-|TRBJ2-3
CASSVEFTDTQYF
TGTGCCAGCAGCGTAGAGTTCACAGATACGCAGTATTTT
>-|TRBV28|-|TRBJ2-7
CASSSGLREQYF
TGTGCCAGCAGTTCTGGTTTACGCGAGCAGTACTTC
>-|TRBV11-1|-|TRBJ1-1
CASSFQDLNTEAFF
TGTGCCAGCAGCTTTCAAGACCTAAACACTGAAGCTTTCTTT
>-|TRBV27|-|TRBJ1-2
CASSLSGGDGGYGYTF
TGTGCCAGCAGTTTAAGCGGTGGGGACGGGGGTTATGGCTACACCTTC
>-|TRBV14|-|TRBJ2-7
CASSQEQGITYEQYF
TGTGCCAGCAGCCAAGAACAGGGAATTACCTACGAGCAGTACTTC
>-|TRBV5-5|-|TRBJ2-1
CASSLDASSFF
TGTGCCAGCAGCTTGGATGCTAGCTCGTTCTTC
>-|TRBV6-6|-|TRBJ2-5
CASKKGAYETQYF
TGTGCCAGCAAAAAGGGAGCGTACGAGACCCAGTACTTC
>-|TRBV30|once|TRBJ1-4
CAWSVRGSEKLFF
TGTGCCTGGAGTGTCCGGGGTTCAGAAAAACTGTTTTTT
>-|TRBV30|few|TRBJ2-1
CAWSSVEGNEQFF
TGTGCCTGGAGTTCGGTCGAAGGGAATGAGCAGTTCTTC
>-|TRBV7-2|-|TRBJ2-5
CASSLGSEETQYF
TGTGCCAGCAGCCTCGGGTCCGAAGAGACCCAGTACTTC
>TRBD1|TRBV4-3|-|TRBJ2-7
CASSPGDRAGEQYF
TGCGCCAGCAGCCCGGGGGACAGGGCGGGGGAGCAGTACTTC
>TRBD2|TRBV4-1|-|TRBJ2-1
CASSQFAGGVDEQFF
TGCGCCAGCAGCCAATTTGCGGGAGGAGTCGATGAGCAGTTCTTC
>-|TRBV19|-|TRBJ1-1
CAGSVALDTEAFF
TGTGCCGGTAGTGTCGCCTTGGACACTGAAGCTTTCTTT
>TRBD2|TRBV15|-|TRBJ2-3
CATSRDYRQLDTQYF
TGTGCCACCAGCCGGGACTACCGTCAGTTGGATACGCAGTATTTT
>-|TRBV30|-|TRBJ2-5
CAWSGLFRGETQYF
TGTGCCTGGAGTGGACTTTTCCGCGGTGAGACCCAGTACTTC
>-|TRBV27|-|TRBJ2-6
CASSLMRGNSGANVLTF
TGTGCCAGCAGTTTAATGAGGGGAAACTCTGGGGCCAACGTCCTGACTTTC
>TRBD2|TRBV6-1|-|TRBJ2-1
CASSEASGAGGRWQFF
TGTGCCAGCAGTGAAGCCTCAGGCGCGGGAGGCCGCTGGCAGTTCTTC